This T cell receptor (beta chain) was observed in a study of T cell responses to AZD1222 COVID-19 vaccine (TCRdb year 2021). For context, the study as a whole: TCR sequencing was performed for more than 230 trial participants, of whom some 200 were given two doses of AZD1222 and around 25 were given two doses of MenACWY control vaccine. Trial participants were enrolled by age into subgroups of 18-55, 56-69 and 70-plus years, and about 150, 27 and 61 TCR-sequenced participants, respectively, were included in these subgroups. The investigation overall reported the following: After two AZD1222 doses, both the breadth and the depth of spike-specific TCRs were significantly higher than at day 0 and than in MenACWY recipients. CD4 TCRs associated with the vaccine covered the entire spike protein, and the dominant responses were in regions 160-218 and 743-854. Because no day 14 peak-response samples were available, repertoires were characterized only after the peak T cell response. Participants were mostly white British, with more females than males. The authors suggested clonal diversity may have been underestimated. In the small 56-69-year group, the increase in depth fell short of significance, most likely because of low power. Conclusions about previously exposed vaccinees are limited, since just a handful of AZD1222 recipients were seropositive for SARS-CoV-2 at baseline. Reportedly, close to half of the unique spike-specific TCRs recognized epitopes lying outside the regions that are mutated in the B.1.351 and B.1.1.7 variants.

Explained via the paper, the time point label denotes: about 28 days (+/-7) after the second vaccine dose. AZD1222 recipients given second doses at about 4 weeks or at about 12 weeks were pooled, since spike-specific TCR depth and breadth were not found to differ between the two schedules. Vaccinee samples came from UK trials COV001 and COV002, including a single-blind randomized controlled phase 2/3 trial of AZD1222 (ChAdOx1 nCoV-19) in healthy adults. For TCRbeta chain sequencing, PBMC samples were collected from trial participants at day 0 and at day 28 after the second dose. Reading the germline V gene (reference sequence) gives CDR1 SGHAT and CDR2 FQDESV. V drops 5 bases and J drops 6 bases, leaving 15 bases in between. The CDR3, cysteine through phenylalanine, is 14 amino acids long. Solely the CDR3 DNA is kept, with 42 bases framed from the first base. The CDR3 regions of human TCRbeta chains were subjected to immunosequencing. As for how the authors treated the data: TCRs in the repertoires were matched against a reference library of SARS-CoV-2-specific TCRs that had been generated with the MIRA antigen-specificity platform. Breadth was defined as the fraction of unique TCRs that were SARS-CoV-2-associated. Depth was defined as the fraction of total T cells that were SARS-CoV-2-associated. Using the MIRA data, each spike-specific TCR was mapped to the spike region that the TCR reacts to and placed in a CD4 or CD8 class. Log10-transformed breadth and depth values were compared by one-way ANOVA with Sidak's multiple comparisons tests. The clones in this table, taken by TCRdb from immuneACCESS, are in-frame only. Not every clone is retained; where verified, under half of the shortfall comes from an unresolved V gene, and the cause of the rest is unknown. The V and J calls and clone size are taken from that table; D and trimming were inferred from the DNA. For this sample the table gives about 130,000 clones, of which over 85% were detected only once. Of the sample, around 1.1% falls within the top ten clones.

This clone has just one count. This clone's antigen is unknown. No much larger clone exists at a distance of one base, and base qualities are not known. The TCR originated in an adult who received the AZD1222 COVID-19 vaccine. Here the chain combines TRBV11-1 and TRBJ2-3; the D gene is perhaps TRBD1, on 6 matching bases. Sequencing was performed on peripheral blood, taken 28 days after the second AZD1222 dose. The base sequence is TGTGCCAGCAGCGACAGGAGGCGCATCGATACGCAGTATTTT. It translates as CASSDRRRIDTQYF. With all but the CDR3 taken from the reference TRBV11-1 and TRBJ2-3 genes, the full variable domain is: EAEVAQSPRYKITEKSQAVAFWCDPISGHATLYWYRQILGQGPELLVQFQDESVVDDSQLPKDRFSAERLKGVDSTLKIQPAELGDSAMYLCASSDRRRIDTQYFGPGTRLTVL.